Presented here are 27 T cell receptor beta chains from one specimen sequenced in a study of shared clonotypes between healthy human individuals (dated by TCRdb to about 2020). The library was produced with the immunoSEQ multiplex PCR assay. TCRdb holds this immuneACCESS table with in-frame rearrangements only. Some clones are missing; in checked studies, unresolved V genes explain under half, and the rest has no known cause. Recorded for this sample are about 1.1 million clones; about 84% of them occurred a single time. The ten largest clonotypes hold 0.5% to 0.6% of the sample. Sequencing was performed on memory CD4+ T cells from PBMCs. The cell subset or site label, as the study defines it: CD45RA-negative fraction. The origin of the receptors is a man aged 18 to 30 in good health. Some clones in this sample may be carry-over from other donors' samples.

This chain connects TRBV2 to TRBJ1-1; D not certain. The CDR3 is 15 amino acids. Looked up from germline, CDR1 is SNHLY and CDR2 is FYNNEI. V was trimmed by 7 bases and J by 1 base, leaving 16 bases between them. CDR3 protein: CASKRIVQTNTEAFF. The CDR3 nucleotides read TGTGCCAGCAAGAGGATCGTACAGACGAACACTGAAGCTTTCTTT.

The count of this clone is one. The sample has other DNA sequences that encode this CDR3 too. V and J are TRBV11-3 and TRBJ2-2; a weak D match, TRBD2 (5 bases). Germline V CDR1 and CDR2: SGHNT, YENEEA. The CDR3 spans 14 residues. V lost 0 bases and J 5 bases, leaving 7 bases between the germline ends. The CDR3, as DNA: TGTGCCAGCAGCTTAGATCGGGGAACCGGGGAGCTGTTTTTT. It encodes CASSLDRGTGELFF.

The chain is built from TRBV6-6 and TRBJ1-5, with TRBD1 identical over 7 bases. Germline V gene data show CDR1 as MNHNY and CDR2 as SVGAGI (reference sequence). This CDR3 is built from 13 residues. The J segment lost 4 bases and the V segment lost 5 bases, leaving 2 bases of the junction unmatched. CDR3 in DNA: TGTGCCAGCAGTACGACAGGGAATCAGCCCCAGCATTTT. It yields the protein CASSTTGNQPQHF.

Comment on this clone: It is likely a read error: a sequence one base away is far more abundant. The genes are TRBV5-1 and TRBJ1-4; 9 positions match TRBD1. Trimming at V came to 4 bases and at J to 7 bases, leaving 5 bases not matched to a gene. This CDR3 is built from 14 residues. Germline-derived CDR1 and CDR2 are SGHRS and YFSETQ. In DNA, the CDR3 is TGCGCCAGCAGCCAAGGACAGGGGAGTGAAAAACTGTTTTTT. It yields the protein CASSQGQGSEKLFF.

The chain couples TRBV11-1 to TRBJ2-7, with TRBD2 identical over 7 bases. Trimming at V came to 5 bases and at J to 1 base, leaving 14 bases not matched to a gene. The CDR3 is made up of 17 amino acids. Germline CDR1 and CDR2: SGHAT and FQDESV (reference sequence). The CDR3 sequence is CASSLGEIAGVSYEQYF. The CDR3 nucleotides are TGTGCCAGCAGCCTAGGGGAAATAGCGGGCGTATCCTACGAGCAGTACTTC.

The chain couples TRBV9 to TRBJ2-1, with a tentative D call TRBD1 (6 bases). Germline lookup yields CDR1 SGDLS and CDR2 YYNGEE. V lost 0 bases to trimming and J lost 4 bases, with 11 bases between them. CDR3 length: 15 amino acids. In nucleotides, the CDR3 is TGTGCCAGCAGCGTAGACGGACAGCTATACAATGAGCAGTTCTTC. Translation: CASSVDGQLYNEQFF.

V is TRBV28 and J is TRBJ1-2, with TRBD1 identical over 9 bases. V was clipped by 5 bases and J by 5 bases; unmatched bases: 6. Per germline, CDR1 MDHEN and CDR2 SYDVKM. This CDR3 region has 14 residues. CDR3 amino acids: CASSRSGQGYGYTF. Written as DNA, the CDR3 is TGTGCCAGCAGTCGCTCGGGACAGGGTTATGGCTACACCTTC.

The V call is TRBV6-5, the J call TRBJ2-1, with D tentatively TRBD2 (7 bases). This CDR3 contains 16 residues. Germline V gene data show CDR1 as MNHEY and CDR2 as SVGAGI. The V end was cut by 0 bases, the J end by 6 bases, with 15 bases between. The CDR3 protein is CASSYSGGRSGNEQFF. The CDR3 DNA reads as TGTGCCAGCAGTTACTCGGGGGGGCGGTCGGGCAATGAGCAGTTCTTC.

This clone was detected a few times. The identical CDR3 is also encoded by other nucleotide sequences in the sample. This rearrangement joins TRBV28 to TRBJ1-1; D not certain. Germline V lookup: CDR1 MDHEN, CDR2 SYDVKM. The CDR3 length is 13 residues. V dropped 3 bases and J dropped 1 base, with 6 bases sitting between them. The CDR3 sequence: CASSFRSNTEAFF. In DNA form, the CDR3 reads TGTGCCAGCAGTTTCCGGTCGAACACTGAAGCTTTCTTT.

This clone was found a few times. The chain has TRBV28 and TRBJ2-7; TRBD2 matches at 8 bases. V lost 5 bases and J lost 0; bases outside the gene matches: 9. This CDR3 has 16 amino acids. Germline V CDR1 and CDR2: MDHEN, SYDVKM. The CDR3 is CASSTPIAGLSYEQYF. In nucleotides, the CDR3 is TGTGCCAGCAGTACTCCAATAGCGGGACTCTCCTACGAGCAGTACTTC. The full variable domain, rest sourced from reference TRBV28 and TRBJ2-7, is DVKVTQSSRYLVKRTGEKVFLECVQDMDHENMFWYRQDPGLGLRLIYFSYDVKMKEKGDIPEGYSVSREKKERFSLILESASTNQTSMYLCASSTPIAGLSYEQYFGPGTRLTVT.

The V gene is TRBV5-1, the J gene TRBJ2-5; D is possibly TRBD2 (6 bases). This CDR3 has 14 residues. Trimming removed 4 bases at V and 5 bases at J, with 15 bases between. The germline V gene encodes CDR1 SGHRS and CDR2 YFSETQ. The CDR3 loop reads CASSRSTSGETQYF. CDR3 nucleotide sequence: TGCGCCAGCAGCAGGTCTACGAGCGGGGAGACCCAGTACTTC.

For this clone: A far larger clone is a single base away, which makes a read error likely. Other DNA variants within this sample encode the same CDR3. The V and J genes are TRBV7-2 and TRBJ2-7; D not certain. V lost 0 bases, J lost 0 bases, and 6 bases lay in between. The CDR3 runs 14 residues. Germline lookup yields CDR1 SGHTA and CDR2 FQGNSA. The CDR3 loop reads CASSLASGSYEQYF. In nucleotides, the CDR3 is TGTGCCAGCAGCTTAGCGTCCGGCTCCTACGAGCAGTACTTC.

The V gene is TRBV4-3, the J gene TRBJ2-7; D may correspond to TRBD1 or TRBD2 (5 bases each). Trimming stripped 2 bases from V and 2 bases from J, with 13 bases between. Germline assignment: CDR1 LGHNA and CDR2 YSLEER. The CDR3 has 15 amino acids. Here the CDR3 reads CASSQLPGRTYEQYF. In DNA form, the CDR3 reads TGCGCCAGCAGCCAACTCCCGGGACGAACCTACGAGCAGTACTTC.

The V gene is TRBV11-2, the J gene TRBJ2-3, with D uncertain. This CDR3 is 13 amino acids long. The V end was cut by 4 bases, the J end by 2 bases, with 7 bases between. Germline V lookup: CDR1 SGHAT, CDR2 FQNNGV. DNA of the CDR3: TGTGCCAGCAGCTCACGACCCACAGATACGCAGTATTTT. Its translation: CASSSRPTDTQYF. Combining the CDR3 with reference TRBV11-2 and TRBJ2-3 gives the whole variable domain EAGVAQSPRYKIIEKRQSVAFWCNPISGHATLYWYQQILGQGPKLLIQFQNNGVVDDSQLPKDRFSAERLKGVDSTLKIQPAKLEDSAVYLCASSSRPTDTQYFGPGTRLTVL.

The J gene is TRBJ2-5, the V gene TRBV29-1; TRBD2 aligns across 9 bases. Germline assignment: CDR1 SQVTM and CDR2 ANQGSEA. J lost 5 bases, V lost 6 bases, and 7 bases had no gene match. There are 13 residues in the CDR3. The CDR3 nucleotides are TGCAGCGTAGCCGGGACTAGCATGGAGACCCAGTACTTC. Translated: CSVAGTSMETQYF. The entire variable domain, with the rest obtained from reference TRBV29-1 and TRBJ2-5, is as follows: SAVISQKPSRDICQRGTSLTIQCQVDSQVTMMFWYRQQPGQSLTLIATANQGSEATYESGFVIDKFPISRPNLTFSTLTVSNMSPEDSSIYLCSVAGTSMETQYFGPGTRLLVL.

This clone was seen only a few times. The chain is built from TRBV7-2 and TRBJ2-7, with unresolved D. This CDR3 comprises 15 residues. CDR1 is SGHTA, CDR2 FQGNSA, per germline. V lost 5 bases to trimming and J lost 2 bases, with 16 bases between them. In nucleotides, the CDR3 is TGTGCCAGCAGCCCCCGGGCCAATCACCCCTACGAGCAGTACTTC. It encodes CASSPRANHPYEQYF.

V usage is TRBV19 and J usage is TRBJ2-1, with a tentative D call TRBD2 (6 bases). This CDR3 spans 14 amino acids. Germline-derived CDR1 and CDR2 are LNHDA and SQIVND (reference sequence). Trimming removed 3 bases from V and 5 bases from J, with 11 bases in between. CDR3 in amino acids: CASSIGSGNNEQFF. The CDR3 DNA reads TGTGCCAGTAGTATCGGTAGCGGAAACAATGAGCAGTTCTTC.

V is TRBV11-2 and J is TRBJ2-7, with 10 nucleotides matching TRBD1. The germline CDR1 and CDR2 sequences are SGHAT and FQNNGV. The CDR3 length is 14 residues. V shed 4 bases, J shed 5 bases, and the junction held 5 bases outside the gene matches. The CDR3 loop reads CASSWGTGVDEQYF. The CDR3 DNA is TGTGCCAGCAGCTGGGGGACAGGGGTCGACGAGCAGTACTTC.

This clone was seen more than once but under ten times. The CDR3 DNA reads TGCGCCAGCAGCTTGACAGGGCACACAGATACGCAGTATTTT. This encodes CASSLTGHTDTQYF. The chain employs TRBV5-1 and TRBJ2-3, with D tentatively TRBD1 (6 bases). Trimming stripped 1 base from V and 2 bases from J, with 8 bases between. Germline V CDR1 and CDR2: SGHRS, YFSETQ. CDR3 length: 14 residues.

The chain employs TRBV30 and TRBJ2-3; D remains ambiguous. Deletions cut 3 bases from V and 8 bases from J, with 15 bases between. The CDR3 extends over 13 amino acids. Germline-derived CDR1 and CDR2 are GTSNPN and SVGIG (reference sequence). This chain's CDR3 is CAWSRIPLGTQYF. The CDR3 nucleotides are TGTGCCTGGAGCCGTATCCCCTTGGGTACGCAGTATTTT. Complete variable domain (other parts from reference TRBV30 and TRBJ2-3): SQTIHQWPATLVQPVGSPLSLECTVEGTSNPNLYWYRQAAGRGLQLLFYSVGIGQISSEVPQNLSASRPQDRQFILSSKKLLLSDSGFYLCAWSRIPLGTQYFGPGTRLTVL.

The chain joins TRBV28 to TRBJ1-3; 7 bases fit TRBD1. V lost 4 bases and J lost 2; bases outside the gene matches: 2. The CDR3 extends over 14 amino acids. Germline assignment: CDR1 MDHEN and CDR2 SYDVKM. CDR3 sequence (DNA): TGTGCCAGCAGTTCTACAGGGGCTGGAAACACCATATATTTT. Translation gives CASSSTGAGNTIYF.

The chain has TRBV4-2 and TRBJ1-5, with TRBD1 matching over 7 bases. Per germline, CDR1 LGHNA and CDR2 YNFKEQ. CDR3 size: 16 residues. Trimming cost V 4 bases and J 7 bases; bases outside gene matches: 13. The CDR3 reads CASSLTTGGGGQPQHF. The CDR3 DNA is TGTGCCAGCAGCCTTACCACCGGAGGGGGCGGGCAGCCCCAGCATTTT.

The rearrangement joins TRBV28 to TRBJ2-5, with unresolved D. The germline gives CDR1 MDHEN, CDR2 SYDVKM. Trimming removed 6 bases at V and 7 bases at J, with 18 bases between. This CDR3 has 14 amino acids. The CDR3 nucleotides read TGTGCCAGCAGCCTAGGCAGGCCAAGGTTGACCCAGTACTTC. It codes for CASSLGRPRLTQYF.

The rearrangement uses TRBV4-3 and TRBJ1-1, with 7 bases fitting TRBD1. The CDR3 spans 16 residues. The trim removed 3 bases at V and 3 bases at J, leaving 10 bases unmatched. Per germline, CDR1 LGHNA and CDR2 YSLEER. The CDR3 spells CASSQGEARGDTEAFF. The CDR3 coding sequence is TGCGCCAGCAGCCAGGGGGAGGCCAGGGGGGACACTGAAGCTTTCTTT.

This clone was observed a single time. This sequence joins TRBV28 and TRBJ1-2; TRBD1 aligns across 7 bases. In germline, CDR1 is MDHEN, CDR2 SYDVKM. V was clipped by 11 bases and J by 1 base; unmatched bases: 10. This CDR3 contains 14 residues. The CDR3 sequence is CAATLGQFNYGYTF. For the CDR3, the DNA is TGTGCCGCTACCCTGGGACAGTTTAACTATGGCTACACCTTC.

This clone was observed a single time. V and J are TRBV6-5 and TRBJ2-7; no clear D. From germline, CDR1 is MNHEY and CDR2 SVGAGI. This CDR3 spans 11 amino acids. Trimming took off 8 bases at V and 6 bases at J, with 11 bases between the two ends. The CDR3 sequence is CASSGVREQYF. The DNA of the CDR3 is TGTGCCAGCTCTGGGGTCCGCGAGCAGTACTTC.

V is TRBV25-1 and J is TRBJ1-2; D is possibly TRBD1 (5 bases). Trimming stripped 4 bases from V and 8 bases from J, with 11 bases between. The CDR3 sequence is 12 residues long. Germline CDR1 is MGHDK and CDR2 is SYGVNS. In nucleotides, the CDR3 is TGTGCCAGCAGTGGGCAGGGTGAAGGCTACACCTTC. This encodes CASSGQGEGYTF.